The source of this T cell receptor beta chain is a study of cytomegalovirus exposure and HLA in healthy donors (dated by TCRdb to 2015 to 2018). Concerning the study at large: An earlier analysis of several hundred of the donors reported more than 250 Gb of sequence data and 120 million or so unique TCR beta sequences from about 200 million T cells. An early release covering around 630 HLA-typed donors comprised around 300 gigabases of sequencing data and tens of millions of unique TCR sequences. Of the roughly 400 genotyped donors, less than 85% were placed in the genetic ancestry cluster associated with self-reported Caucasian donors. The study aimed to test whether signatures of past pathogen exposure could be identified by cataloging public T cell receptors. The study profiled the T cell repertoires of 550 to 700 subjects by immunosequencing and related them to cytomegalovirus serostatus. A separate validation cohort of roughly 120 different subjects was used in addition to the 666-subject first cohort. To predict cytomegalovirus infection status, the study combined high-throughput TCR immunosequencing, statistical association of individual TCRs with disease status, and machine learning. A later analysis re-analyzed previously published TCR beta repertoires from 550 to 700 donors and added high-resolution HLA genotyping to study TCR occurrence patterns. Rather than using new phenotypic data, the later analysis identified candidate immune exposures from TCR beta sequences and from how often those sequences occurred across donors. An earlier analysis of approximately 640 of the donors applied high-throughput TCR beta sequencing to assess whether each TCR beta V gene segment acted as functional or pseudogenic. Donor age, sex, ethnicity and CMV serostatus were collected together with the repertoire data. Genome-wide SNP genotypes for about 60% of the roughly 700 donors were used in a later genetic analysis, which treated that subset as a discovery cohort. Every repertoire in the discovery cohort had been generated on one and the same sequencing platform. HLA typing covered class I and class II loci at four-digit resolution. The number of donors typed differed by locus, with about 620-630 for A, B, C, DRB1 and DQB1, over 500 for DQA1, about 610 for DPA1, and some 440 for DPB1. Roughly five DR-DQ haplotypes were handled as single units for association and clustering because linkage in the cohort was strong. Among about 410 genotyped donors of the cohort, an average of around 250,000 unique TCR beta nucleotide sequences was sequenced per donor, of which about 18% were non-productive. General conclusions and limits of the study: An earlier analysis of several hundred of the donors showed that most TCR beta V segments appeared in productive rearrangements either about 87% or about 30% of the time, which broadly matched IMGT annotations. CMV serostatus was the only immune exposure information available for the cohort. Compared with equally common non-associated chains, HLA-associated TCR beta chains in a later analysis were more clonally expanded and had lower generation probabilities. Across donors, most TCR sequences were observed very rarely, whereas some public TCRs were present in many individuals. Because counts were too low, 15 to 20 rarely observed V segments, including chromosome 9 orphons, were excluded from the earlier analysis of fewer than 650 of the donors. Some IMGT-functional V segments, including TRBV6-2 and TRBV6-3, could not be distinguished by the 87-base-pair reads and were therefore excluded. Correlated functional status among segregating V segments might reflect linkage disequilibrium, but an unknown experimental factor could not be ruled out. It was suggested by the authors that the approach could potentially be generalized to other disease states and immunological phenotypes. A later genetic analysis reported fewer N-insertions in productive TCRs among donors in an Asian-associated ancestry cluster than the roughly 620-donor mean. Presence/absence analyses assumed roughly uniform sequencing depth across donors, an assumption that may not hold. A cluster of highly shared sequence variants was judged likely to represent a technical artifact of the sequencing pipeline. HLA typing was unavailable for some donors at each locus, so association tests used only the typed subset. Only TCR beta chains were sequenced in this cohort, and the absence of alpha or paired-chain data limited detectable features. An association between a missense DCLRE1C variant and V-gene and J-gene trimming of TCR beta chains was found in a later genetic analysis and replicated in an independent cohort. The study listed 150 to 200 TCR beta chains as associated with cytomegalovirus. In both the original and validation cohorts, the classifier was reported to diagnose cytomegalovirus status with high specificity and sensitivity. A later analysis associated roughly 17,000 TCR beta sequences with specific HLA alleles at a false discovery rate of 0.05. A later analysis found that TCR association rates varied across HLA loci, with DRB1 alleles showing the most associated TCRs and HLA-C alleles the fewest. A further reported finding was that TCR beta sequences accurately predicted the HLA-A and HLA-B alleles for most subjects in the first cohort. When HLA alleles, especially DR and DQ, strongly co-occurred, TCR associations were difficult to assign to individual alleles. According to a later analysis, most CMV-associated TCR beta chains appeared to be HLA-restricted, and the HLA associations seemed to be driven largely by CMV exposure. In a later analysis, several top co-occurrence clusters were reported to appear linked to parvovirus B19, influenza, CMV and Epstein-Barr virus. Three of the identified cytomegalovirus-associated TCR beta chains were confirmed in vitro to be specific for cytomegalovirus antigens.

The library relied on the immunoSEQ multiplex PCR assay. A mixture of 60 forward primers for TCR Vbeta segments and 13 reverse primers for TCR Jbeta segments was used in the multiplex PCR. A multiplex PCR assay on genomic DNA amplified the CDR3 region of rearranged TCR beta genes. The amplified TCR beta libraries were sequenced on the Illumina HiSeq System as 87-base-pair reads. In the original analysis: Across the 670 or so repertoires, a later analysis counted 60 million to 90 million unique TCR beta chains, roughly 11 million of which were shared by at least two donors. Raw reads were error-corrected and collapsed into unique sequences with a nearest-neighbor algorithm that merged closely related sequences to remove PCR and sequencing errors. CDR3 sequences were aligned to IMGT reference sequences to assign V, D and J gene segments. For a sequence to be retained, at least a six-nucleotide match to both a V gene segment and a J gene segment was required. A rearrangement counted as productive if the CDR3 had no stop codons and remained in frame with V and J, and every other rearrangement counted as non-productive. CDR3 was defined according to IMGT convention as the region running from the second conserved V-encoded cysteine to the conserved J-encoded phenylalanine. The earlier analysis of a few hundred of the donors excluded any sequence lacking an unambiguous match to a single V gene segment. In an earlier analysis of around 590 of the donors, a V segment was called functional when productive rearrangements were above 56.7%, and segregating when the standard deviation between donors exceeded 5%. A statistical classification framework was built to diagnose cytomegalovirus status from the catalog of TCR beta chain sequences. In a later analysis, V and J genes were assigned by comparing TCR nucleotide sequences against IMGT/GENE-DB human TR gene sequences. Using the TCRdist pipeline, a later analysis assigned CDR3 sequences along with most-parsimonious VDJ recombination scenarios. In a later analysis, each TCR beta chain was defined by its CDR3 amino acid sequence together with its V-gene family, and reads lacking a unique V-gene family were excluded. In a later analysis, nearly 600 highly shared, low-generation-probability nucleotide sequences were removed to address suspected cross-contamination and a sequencing artifact. In a later analysis, a clonal expansion index for each public chain was calculated from normalized within-repertoire ranks of inferred template counts. In a later analysis, generation probabilities were computed with a VDJ recombination model fitted to out-of-frame rearrangements, and the resulting probabilities were checked against IGoR. In a later analysis, hypergeometric tests were used to score TCR-TCR, TCR-HLA and TCR-CMV co-occurrence, with a repertoire-size bias correction applied to TCR pairs. A later analysis estimated false discovery rates by permuting HLA or CMV assignments 20 times. A later analysis grouped co-occurring TCRs with DBSCAN, adding TCRdist sequence similarity when clustering within HLA-allele-positive subsets. Co-occurrence clustering excluded repertoires with fewer than 30,000 or more than 120,000 public chains, plus five with anomalous nucleotide sharing. This is the immuneACCESS table as TCRdb keeps it, with only in-frame sequences that have V and J called. A part of the clones is gone; compared with another copy, unresolved V genes explain less than half, and the rest is unexplained. V and J calls and clone size come straight from that table; D and trimming were deduced from the DNA. This sample comprises fewer than 250,000 clones, 70% to 75% of them detected only once. Around 3.2% of the sample rests with the top ten.

In the case of this clone: Its cognate antigen has yet to be identified. Nothing much larger sits one base from this clone, and base qualities are not available.

The cohort consisted of 650 to 850 healthy bone marrow donors. Cohort members were all nominally healthy when sampled, although unrecorded immune exposures were likely present. The donor tested CMV seropositive, placing the donor among the 289 seropositive members of the cohort. A peripheral blood sample was provided by each donor, and peripheral blood mononuclear cells were used for TCR beta sequencing. The Qiagen DNeasy Blood Extraction Kit was used to extract genomic DNA from the blood cell samples. Relative to germline, V is missing 0 bases and J is missing 2 bases, with 2 bases of the junction outside any gene match. CDR3 length: 15 amino acids, cysteine to phenylalanine. Only the CDR3 part of the read is kept: 45 bases, read in frame from the first base. The germline V gene sets CDR1 to SGDLS and CDR2 to YYNGEE.

This clonotype was sampled from a woman aged 25 to 45 in good health and CMV-seropositive. In this chain, TRBV9 is recombined with TRBJ1-2, and 9 junction bases match TRBD1. The specimen sequenced was PBMCs. The CDR3 is CASSVEGTGNYGYTF. The bases are TGTGCCAGCAGCGTAGAGGGGACAGGGAACTATGGCTACACCTTC.